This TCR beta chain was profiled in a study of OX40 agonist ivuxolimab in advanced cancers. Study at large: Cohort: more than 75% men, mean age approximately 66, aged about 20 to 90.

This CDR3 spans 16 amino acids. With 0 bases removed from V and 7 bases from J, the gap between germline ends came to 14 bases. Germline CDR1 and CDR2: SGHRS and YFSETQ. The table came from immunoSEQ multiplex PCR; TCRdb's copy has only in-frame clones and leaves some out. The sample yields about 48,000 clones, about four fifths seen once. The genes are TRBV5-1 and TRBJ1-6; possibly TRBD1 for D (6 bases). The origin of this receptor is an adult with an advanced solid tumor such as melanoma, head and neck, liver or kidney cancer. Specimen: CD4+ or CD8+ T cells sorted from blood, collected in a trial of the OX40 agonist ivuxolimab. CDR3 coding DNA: TGCGCCAGCAGCTTGGCGACAGGTTCGGCCAATTCACCCCTCCACTTT. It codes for CASSLATGSANSPLHF.